The sequence of this TCR beta chain was determined in a study of human T cells and chemical hapten exposure. At the level of the study: Across the whole study, which lasted approximately 23 weeks, patients were given diphenylcyclopropenone on the scalp once a week.

The CDR3 has 15 amino acids. After removal of 3 bases from V and 5 bases from J, the junction contained 7 bases not matched to a gene. MiXCR was run by TCRdb on the RACE reads, yielding one entry per CDR3 protein. The sample carries 84,000 or so distinct CDR3 sequences, approximately 10% recorded once. Time point: patch test 1, 2 weeks after DPC sensitization. Treatment described: therapeutic diphenylcyclopropenone sensitization with weekly scalp DPC. In every case, blood was obtained before the patch test was applied. The material was whole blood, obtained in connection with sensitization to the hapten diphenylcyclopropenone (DPC). This chain links TRBV12-3 or TRBV12-4 with TRBJ2-7, with 10 bases that match TRBD2. This clonotype originated in a man aged 35-49 years with alopecia areata. Some clones in this sample may be carry-over from other donors' samples. This chain's CDR3 is CASSFRASGSDEQYF. Written as DNA, the CDR3 is TGTGCCAGCAGTTTTAGGGCTAGCGGGAGTGACGAGCAGTACTTC.